The 12 T cell receptor beta chains presented below share a single source sample, sequenced in a study of beta chain features in type 1 diabetes. Reverse transcription of all isolated RNA meant that expressed TCRB transcripts were sequenced. Sequencing was performed with immunoSEQ multiplex PCR; in TCRdb, only in-frame clones are kept and a portion is missing. This sample has 450,000 to 600,000 clones; approximately 31% occur once, and the top ten carry 0.065%. The material sequenced was naive CD4+ T cells from blood. These TCRs come from a man between 18 and 35 years old in good health.

The table lists this clone with a few counts. One end of the junction fails to match germline, which may point to a read error. The chain joins TRBV30 to TRBJ2-1, with 14 bases aligning to TRBD2. Germline CDR1 is GTSNPN and CDR2 is SVGIG (reference sequence). CDR3 size: 13 residues. Here the CDR3 DNA reads TGTGCCTGGAGGTCGAGACTAGCGGGAGGGCCCCTCTTC. This codes for CAWRSRLAGGPLF.

In DNA form, the CDR3 reads TGCGCCAGCAGCCAAGACAGGGGACCCTACAATGAGCAGTTCTTC. Encoded protein: CASSQDRGPYNEQFF. This chain joins TRBV4-3 and TRBJ2-1; D might be TRBD1 (6 bases). CDR3 length: 15 residues. Germline values: CDR1 LGHNA, CDR2 YSLEER. Between the trimmed V and J ends, which lost 0 bases and 2 bases, there was a span of 8 bases.

This chain joins TRBV21-1 and TRBJ1-2. TRBV21-1 is a known pseudogene. This CDR3 has 12 amino acids. The CDR3 region has the DNA TGTGCCAGCAGCAAAGCTAGGGAGGGCTACACCTTC. This codes for CASSKAREGYTF.

This clone has only a few counts. The rearrangement links TRBV15 to TRBJ2-7, with D tentatively TRBD2 (5 bases). This CDR3 contains 13 residues. CDR1 and CDR2 (germline): LNHNV, YYDKDF (reference sequence). Trimming took 0 bases from V and 9 from J, leaving 12 bases between them. The CDR3 loop reads CATSRDRVGRQYF. CDR3 coding DNA: TGTGCCACCAGCAGAGATCGCGTGGGGAGGCAGTACTTC.

The V and J genes are TRBV7-2 and TRBJ2-1; 8 positions match TRBD1. The CDR3 is 15 residues long. The germline V gene has CDR1 SGHTA and CDR2 FQGNSA. The trim removed 2 bases at V and 4 bases at J, leaving 4 bases unmatched. The DNA of the CDR3 is TGTGCCAGCAGCTTACCGACAGGGGTTTACAATGAGCAGTTCTTC. This codes for CASSLPTGVYNEQFF. Full variable domain (outside the CDR3, taken from reference TRBV7-2 and TRBJ2-1): GAGVSQSPSNKVTEKGKDVELRCDPISGHTALYWYRQSLGQGLEFLIYFQGNSAPDKSGLPSDRFSAERTGGSVSTLTIQRTQQEDSAVYLCASSLPTGVYNEQFFGPGTRLTVL.

The V and J genes are TRBV9 and TRBJ2-1; D gene ambiguous. Trimming pared 3 bases from V and 0 bases from J, leaving 7 bases between. The germline CDR1 and CDR2 sequences are SGDLS and YYNGEE. The CDR3 runs to 14 residues. This CDR3 reads CASSAMSSYNEQFF. The CDR3 DNA is TGTGCCAGCAGCGCCATGAGCTCCTACAATGAGCAGTTCTTC.

This CDR3 is CASSEEGGEVAQYF. DNA of the CDR3: TGTGCCAGCAGTGAAGAGGGCGGGGAAGTGGCGCAGTATTTT. The V gene is TRBV2, the J gene TRBJ2-3; possible D gene TRBD2, 6 bases. CDR1 is SNHLY, CDR2 FYNNEI, per germline. There are 14 residues in the CDR3. Trimming removed 1 base at V and 10 bases at J, with 15 bases between.

The chain is built from TRBV7-2 and TRBJ2-1; 7 positions match TRBD2. From germline, CDR1 is SGHTA and CDR2 FQGNSA. The CDR3 has 17 amino acids. Trimming cost V 5 bases and J 2 bases; bases outside gene matches: 12. This CDR3 is CASSRTRNLAAYNEQFF. The CDR3, as DNA: TGTGCCAGCAGCCGGACCCGGAACCTAGCGGCCTACAATGAGCAGTTCTTC.

The V call is TRBV4-1, the J call TRBJ2-2; 8 nucleotides match TRBD1. The CDR3 length is 17 residues. V was pared by 1 base and J by 1 base, with 5 bases of the junction left unmatched. Germline V gene sequence: CDR1 MGHRA, CDR2 YSYEKL. CDR3 coding DNA: TGCGCCAGCAGCCAAGGACTCGGACAGGGGAACACCGGGGAGCTGTTTTTT. Its translation: CASSQGLGQGNTGELFF.

This clone was seen a few times. The rearrangement uses TRBV19 and TRBJ2-3; 7 nucleotides line up with TRBD1. This CDR3 is built from 12 residues. Germline CDR1 and CDR2: LNHDA and SQIVND (reference sequence). Trimming took 5 bases from V and 5 from J; bases not matched to a gene: 1. The CDR3 DNA follows: TGTGCCAGTAGTCCAGGGGGAGATACGCAGTATTTT. Translated: CASSPGGDTQYF.

As concerns this clone: The same CDR3 arises from other DNA sequences in this sample as well. The V gene is TRBV5-4, the J gene TRBJ2-1; 7 nucleotides agree with TRBD2. Per the germline V gene, CDR1 is SGHNT and CDR2 is YYREEE (reference sequence). The CDR3 loop spans 13 amino acids. J gave up 5 bases and V 7 bases, and 6 bases lay outside the gene matches. Here the CDR3 reads CASSRDYHNEQFF. The CDR3 bases are TGTGCCAGCTCCCGGGACTATCACAATGAGCAGTTCTTC.

The chain is built from TRBV30 and TRBJ1-2; D unresolved. Germline V gene data show CDR1 as GTSNPN and CDR2 as SVGIG (reference sequence). Trimming took 4 bases from V and 8 from J, leaving 14 bases between them. The CDR3 contains 12 residues. CDR3 DNA sequence: TGTGCCTGGAACAGAGTCTCGCCAGGCTACACCTTC. This sequence encodes CAWNRVSPGYTF. The full variable domain, its missing parts supplied by reference TRBV30 and TRBJ1-2, is SQTIHQWPATLVQPVGSPLSLECTVEGTSNPNLYWYRQAAGRGLQLLFYSVGIGQISSEVPQNLSASRPQDRQFILSSKKLLLSDSGFYLCAWNRVSPGYTFGSGTRLTVV.